This T cell receptor (beta chain) was captured in a study of beta chain features in type 1 diabetes. Study outcomes and limitations: Still unanswered here is whether HLA type influences TCRB rearrangement. When Type 1 diabetes patients were examined, their TCRB CDR3s proved moderately but significantly shorter in all four CD4+ subsets. Insertion counts at VDJ junctions were lower in type 1 diabetes patients, who also showed more deletions there.

There are a few counts of this clone. Its antigen is currently unknown. This CDR3 spans 16 amino acids. Between the trimmed V and J ends, which lost 6 bases and 4 bases, there was a span of 18 bases. CDR1 is MDHEN, CDR2 SYDVKM, per germline. The entirety of the isolated RNA underwent reverse transcription, so expressed TCRB transcripts were sequenced. Produced via immunoSEQ multiplex PCR; TCRdb's table is partial and in-frame only. The sample shows 310,000 or so clones, 8% of them seen only once. CD45RO/CCR7/CD25/CD127/CD95/CD27 sorting isolated CD4+ naive, central memory, regulatory and stem cell-like memory cells.

Sequenced input: central memory CD4+ T cells from blood. This chain connects TRBV28 to TRBJ1-4; no reliable D call. The clonotype comes from a woman under 30 in good health. The CDR3: CASSAGPETGNEKLFF. As DNA, the CDR3 is TGTGCCAGCAGCGCCGGTCCAGAAACGGGTAATGAAAAACTGTTTTTT. The full variable domain, in which reference TRBV28 and TRBJ1-4 provide the parts outside the CDR3, is DVKVTQSSRYLVKRTGEKVFLECVQDMDHENMFWYRQDPGLGLRLIYFSYDVKMKEKGDIPEGYSVSREKKERFSLILESASTNQTSMYLCASSAGPETGNEKLFFGSGTQLSVL.